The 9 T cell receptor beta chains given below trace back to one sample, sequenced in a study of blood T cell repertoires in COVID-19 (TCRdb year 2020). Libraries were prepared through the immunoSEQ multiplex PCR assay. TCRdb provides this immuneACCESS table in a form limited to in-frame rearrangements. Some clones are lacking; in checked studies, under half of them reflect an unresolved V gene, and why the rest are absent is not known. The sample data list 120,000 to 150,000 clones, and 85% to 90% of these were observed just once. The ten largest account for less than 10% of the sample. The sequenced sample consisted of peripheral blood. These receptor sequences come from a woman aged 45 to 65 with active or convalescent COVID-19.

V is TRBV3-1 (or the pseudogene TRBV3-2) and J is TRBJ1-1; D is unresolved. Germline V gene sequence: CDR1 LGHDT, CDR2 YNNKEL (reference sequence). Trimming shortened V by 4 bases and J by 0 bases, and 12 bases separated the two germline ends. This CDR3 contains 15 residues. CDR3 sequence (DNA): TGTGCCAGCAGCCGCCTAGGTCTTTTGAACACTGAAGCTTTCTTT. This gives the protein CASSRLGLLNTEAFF.

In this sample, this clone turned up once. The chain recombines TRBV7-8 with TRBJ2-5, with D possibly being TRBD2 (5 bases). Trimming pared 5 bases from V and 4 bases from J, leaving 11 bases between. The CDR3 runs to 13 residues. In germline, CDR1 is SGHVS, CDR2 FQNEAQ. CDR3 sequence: CASSGKRVETQYF. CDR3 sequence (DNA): TGTGCCAGCAGCGGAAAGAGGGTAGAGACCCAGTACTTC.

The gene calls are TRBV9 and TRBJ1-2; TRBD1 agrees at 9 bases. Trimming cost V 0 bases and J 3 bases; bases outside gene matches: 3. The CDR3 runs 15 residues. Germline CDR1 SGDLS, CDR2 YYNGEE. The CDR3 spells CASSVGGDRDYGYTF. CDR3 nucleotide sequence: TGTGCCAGCAGCGTAGGGGGGGACAGGGACTATGGCTACACCTTC.

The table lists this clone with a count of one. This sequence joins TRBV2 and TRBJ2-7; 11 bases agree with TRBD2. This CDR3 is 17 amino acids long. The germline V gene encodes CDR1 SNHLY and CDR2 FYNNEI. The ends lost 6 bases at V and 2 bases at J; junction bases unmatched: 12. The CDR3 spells CASRKILAGDSAYEQYF. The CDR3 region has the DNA TGTGCCAGCAGAAAAATACTAGCGGGGGATTCCGCCTACGAGCAGTACTTC.

CDR3 DNA: TGTGCCAGCAGTCGCCGGAGACTAGCGGGAGGAGGAGTGGAGGAGACCCAGTACTTC. It codes for CASSRRRLAGGGVEETQYF. This chain uses TRBV6-2 or TRBV6-3 with TRBJ2-5, with 13 nucleotides matching TRBD2. This CDR3 region has 19 residues. The germline V gene has CDR1 MNHEY and CDR2 SVGEGT. J gave up 5 bases and V 5 bases, and 17 bases lay outside the gene matches.

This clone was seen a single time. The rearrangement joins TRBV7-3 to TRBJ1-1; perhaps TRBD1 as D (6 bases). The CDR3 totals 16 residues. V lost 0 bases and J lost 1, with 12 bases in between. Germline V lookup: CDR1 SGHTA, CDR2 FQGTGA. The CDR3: CASSLTNRVGNTEAFF. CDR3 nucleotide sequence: TGTGCCAGCAGCTTAACAAACAGGGTTGGGAACACTGAAGCTTTCTTT.

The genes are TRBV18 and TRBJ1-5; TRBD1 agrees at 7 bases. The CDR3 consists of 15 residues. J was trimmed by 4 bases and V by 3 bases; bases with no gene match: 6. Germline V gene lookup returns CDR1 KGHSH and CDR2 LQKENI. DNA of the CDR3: TGTGCCAGCTCACCCGCGGGACAGATTAATCAGCCCCAGCATTTT. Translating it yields CASSPAGQINQPQHF.

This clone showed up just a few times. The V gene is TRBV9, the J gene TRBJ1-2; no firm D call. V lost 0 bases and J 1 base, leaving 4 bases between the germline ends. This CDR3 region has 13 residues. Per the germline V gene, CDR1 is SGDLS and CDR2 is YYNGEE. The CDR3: CASSVDSNYGYTF. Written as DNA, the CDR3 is TGTGCCAGCAGCGTAGACAGTAACTATGGCTACACCTTC.

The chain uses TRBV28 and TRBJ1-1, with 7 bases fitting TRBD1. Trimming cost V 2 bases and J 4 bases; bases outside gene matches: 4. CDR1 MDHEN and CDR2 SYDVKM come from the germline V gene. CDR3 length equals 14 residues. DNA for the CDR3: TGTGCCAGCAGTTTAGCAGGGGGTAGCACTGAAGCTTTCTTT. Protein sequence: CASSLAGGSTEAFF.